These 17 T cell receptor beta chains were all obtained from the same sample, sequenced in a study of T cells expressing NK-cell markers. With the 5' RACE reads reprocessed, TCRdb shows one record per CDR3 protein and no DNA. This repertoire comprises about 180,000 distinct CDR3 sequences; its ten largest clones make up approximately 17%. Sample: blood T cells: a sorted CD56 or NKG2C T cell subset, CD4+ or CD8+ T cells, or bulk PBMC T cells (not recorded which). These receptors came from a woman between 18 and 70 years old in good health.

The chain carries TRBV5-6 and TRBJ2-1. CDR1 SGHDT and CDR2 YYEEEE come from the germline V gene. The CDR3 totals 13 residues. The CDR3 is CASSLVVVEGLFF.

The chain has TRBV6-1 and TRBJ1-5. From germline, CDR1 is MNHNS and CDR2 SASEGT. The CDR3 runs 16 residues. The CDR3 loop reads CASTPMWQGSNQPQHF.

The rearrangement uses TRBV20-1 and TRBJ2-1; TCRdb indicates TRBD2, and absent DNA this call remains unverified. The germline V gene encodes CDR1 DFQATT and CDR2 SNEGSKA (reference sequence). The CDR3 length is 13 residues. CDR3 sequence reads: CSPVSGGINEQFF.

The CDR3 is CASSLILDTQYF. J is TRBJ2-3 and V is TRBV2. This CDR3 spans 12 amino acids. From germline, CDR1 is SNHLY and CDR2 FYNNEI. Supplemented by reference TRBV2 and TRBJ2-3, the full variable domain reads EPEVTQTPSHQVTQMGQEVILRCVPISNHLYFYWYRQILGQKVEFLVSFYNNEISEKSEIFDDQFSVERPDGSNFTLKIRSTKLEDSAMYFCASSLILDTQYFGPGTRLTVL.

CDR3 region: CSATGENNSPLHF. The chain carries TRBV20-1 and TRBJ1-6; the D gene TCRdb calls, TRBD1, cannot be checked with no DNA. This CDR3 has 13 amino acids. The germline gives CDR1 DFQATT, CDR2 SNEGSKA (reference sequence).

The chain couples TRBV9 to TRBJ2-7. Germline lookup yields CDR1 SGDLS and CDR2 YYNGEE. The CDR3 sequence is 14 residues long. The CDR3 spells CASSAQGVTYEQYF.

The chain joins TRBV6-5 to TRBJ2-7. The CDR3 has 11 residues. Germline V gives CDR1 MNHEY, CDR2 SVGAGI. The CDR3: CASSTTYEQYF.

This chain joins TRBV15 and TRBJ2-1; no DNA is available, so the TRBD2 call from TCRdb remains unchecked. CDR1 is LNHNV and CDR2 is YYDKDF in the germline V gene (reference sequence). The CDR3 length is 16 residues. The CDR3: CATSRGGLAGPNEQFF.

V and J are TRBV5-4 and TRBJ2-4; TCRdb outputs TRBD1, but without DNA this stays unchecked. Germline assignment: CDR1 SGHNT and CDR2 YYREEE (reference sequence). CDR3 length equals 16 residues. CDR3 protein: CASSLGTGGSKNIQYF.

The rearrangement joins TRBV2 to TRBJ1-6. The CDR3 runs 14 residues. Germline-derived CDR1 and CDR2 are SNHLY and FYNNEI. The CDR3 is CASSETLNNSPLHF.

This sequence joins TRBV2 and TRBJ2-7; TCRdb reports TRBD1, a call that lacks DNA to check it against. Germline CDR1 and CDR2: SNHLY and FYNNEI. This CDR3 is built from 14 residues. The CDR3 is CASITTGSSYEQYF.

J is TRBJ2-1 and V is TRBV28; with no DNA, the TCRdb D assignment of TRBD2 cannot be verified. Germline CDR1 reads MDHEN; CDR2 reads SYDVKM. The CDR3 contains 15 residues. This CDR3 is CASSLAGGPNNEQFF.

The genes are TRBV3-1 and TRBJ2-1; TCRdb's assignment of TRBD2 cannot be checked, as there is no DNA. The CDR3 spans 13 residues. CDR1 is LGHDT, CDR2 YNNKEL, per germline (reference sequence). This CDR3 is CASSPPSGGQQFF.

This sequence joins TRBV27 and TRBJ2-1; TCRdb returns TRBD2, unconfirmable since there is no DNA. Germline CDR1 is MNHEY and CDR2 is SMNVEV (reference sequence). The CDR3 length is 17 residues. The CDR3 loop reads CASSTIGSSGKYNEQFF.

The chain employs TRBV18 and TRBJ2-3. The CDR3 sequence is 12 residues long. Germline CDR1 KGHSH, CDR2 LQKENI. CDR3 sequence: CASSPAGSTQYF.

The chain combines TRBV2 with TRBJ2-1. Germline CDR1 is SNHLY and CDR2 is FYNNEI. This CDR3 spans 13 amino acids. CDR3 protein: CASSFPSYNEQFF.

V and J are TRBV3-1 and TRBJ2-5; TCRdb lists TRBD1, though no DNA is available to test this call. Germline CDR1 is LGHDT and CDR2 is YNNKEL (reference sequence). This CDR3 is built from 15 residues. CDR3: CASSPPGQAKETQYF.